The present entry profiles one TCR beta chain with its context. Its specificity is unknown. The data are from a study of cytomegalovirus exposure and HLA in healthy donors. Overall study: From some 190 million T cells, an earlier analysis saw approximately 110 million unique TCR beta sequences.

Study-wide results and limits: Some highly shared sequence variants likely arose as a pipeline artifact.

V shed 5 bases and J 5 bases; nucleotides not matched to a gene: 7. CDR3 size: 14 residues. Germline CDR1 is SGHNT and CDR2 is YYREEE (reference sequence). Researchers ran the PCR with 60 Vbeta and 13 Jbeta primers. Some clones are missing from TCRdb's copy, which holds only in-frame ones; the method was immunoSEQ multiplex PCR. The sample comprises about 110,000 clones, just over 70% of which are singletons, and about 0.84% rests with the top ten. The source material was PBMCs. V and J are TRBV5-4 and TRBJ2-3; 8 nucleotides agree with TRBD1. This sequence originates from a boy younger than 18 in good health and CMV-seronegative. CDR3 in DNA: TGTGCCAGCAGTACAGGACAGGGCGGAGATACGCAGTATTTT. It yields the protein CASSTGQGGDTQYF.